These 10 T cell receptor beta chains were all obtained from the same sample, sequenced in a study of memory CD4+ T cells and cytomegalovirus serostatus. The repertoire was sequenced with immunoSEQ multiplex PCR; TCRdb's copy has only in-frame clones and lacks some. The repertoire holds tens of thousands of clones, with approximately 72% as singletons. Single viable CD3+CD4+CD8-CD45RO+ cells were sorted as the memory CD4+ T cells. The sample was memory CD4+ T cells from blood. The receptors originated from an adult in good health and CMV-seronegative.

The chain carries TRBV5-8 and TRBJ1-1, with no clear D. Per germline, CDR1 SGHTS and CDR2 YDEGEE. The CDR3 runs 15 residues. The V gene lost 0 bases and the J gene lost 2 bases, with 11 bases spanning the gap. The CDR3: CASSLARTYNTEAFF. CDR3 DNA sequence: TGTGCCAGCAGCTTGGCCAGGACCTATAACACTGAAGCTTTCTTT.

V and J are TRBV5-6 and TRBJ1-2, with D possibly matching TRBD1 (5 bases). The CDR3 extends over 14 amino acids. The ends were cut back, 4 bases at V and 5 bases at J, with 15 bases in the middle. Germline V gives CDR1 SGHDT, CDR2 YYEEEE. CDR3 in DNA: TGTGCCAGCAGCACGAGCGGCAGGGTGTATGGCTACACCTTC. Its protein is CASSTSGRVYGYTF.

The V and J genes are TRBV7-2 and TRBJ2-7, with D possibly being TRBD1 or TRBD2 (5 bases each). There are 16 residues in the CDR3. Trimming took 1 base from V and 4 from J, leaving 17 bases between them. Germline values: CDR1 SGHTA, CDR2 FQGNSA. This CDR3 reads CASSLGYRRSGYEQYF. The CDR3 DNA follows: TGTGCCAGCAGCTTAGGATACAGGAGGTCGGGATACGAGCAGTACTTC. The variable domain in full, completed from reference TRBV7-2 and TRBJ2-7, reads GAGVSQSPSNKVTEKGKDVELRCDPISGHTALYWYRQSLGQGLEFLIYFQGNSAPDKSGLPSDRFSAERTGGSVSTLTIQRTQQEDSAVYLCASSLGYRRSGYEQYFGPGTRLTVT.

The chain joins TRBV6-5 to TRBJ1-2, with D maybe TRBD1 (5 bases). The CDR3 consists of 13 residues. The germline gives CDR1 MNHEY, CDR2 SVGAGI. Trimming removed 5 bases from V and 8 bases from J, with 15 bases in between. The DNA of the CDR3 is TGTGCCAGCAGTATCCCGGGGGAACTAGGCTACACCTTC. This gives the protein CASSIPGELGYTF.

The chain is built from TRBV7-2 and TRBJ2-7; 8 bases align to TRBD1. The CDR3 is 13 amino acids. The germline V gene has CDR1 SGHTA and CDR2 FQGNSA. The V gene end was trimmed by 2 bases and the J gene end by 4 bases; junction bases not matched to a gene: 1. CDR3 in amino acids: CASSLTGGYEQYF. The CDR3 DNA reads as TGTGCCAGCAGCTTAACAGGGGGATACGAGCAGTACTTC.

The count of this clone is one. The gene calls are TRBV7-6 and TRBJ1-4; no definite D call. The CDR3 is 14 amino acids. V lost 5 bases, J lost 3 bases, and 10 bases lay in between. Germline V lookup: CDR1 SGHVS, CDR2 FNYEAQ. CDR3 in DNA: TGTGCCAGCAGCCCCCGGCCCGCTAATGAAAAACTGTTTTTT. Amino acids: CASSPRPANEKLFF. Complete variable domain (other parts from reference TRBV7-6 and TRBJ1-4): GAGVSQSPRYKVTKRGQDVALRCDPISGHVSLYWYRQALGQGPEFLTYFNYEAQQDKSGLPNDRFSAERPEGSISTLTIQRTEQRDSAMYRCASSPRPANEKLFFGSGTQLSVL.

CDR3 loop: CASSLIDSYEQYF. The CDR3 bases are TGCGCCAGCAGCTTGATAGATTCCTACGAGCAGTACTTC. V is TRBV5-1 and J is TRBJ2-7; D is unresolved. The germline V and J ends were trimmed by 1 base and 1 base, with 6 bases remaining between them. Germline V gene sequence: CDR1 SGHRS, CDR2 YFSETQ. The CDR3 is made up of 13 amino acids. Using reference TRBV5-1 and TRBJ2-7 for the parts outside the CDR3, the full variable domain is KAGVTQTPRYLIKTRGQQVTLSCSPISGHRSVSWYQQTPGQGLQFLFEYFSETQRNKGNFPGRFSGRQFSNSRSEMNVSTLELGDSALYLCASSLIDSYEQYFGPGTRLTVT.

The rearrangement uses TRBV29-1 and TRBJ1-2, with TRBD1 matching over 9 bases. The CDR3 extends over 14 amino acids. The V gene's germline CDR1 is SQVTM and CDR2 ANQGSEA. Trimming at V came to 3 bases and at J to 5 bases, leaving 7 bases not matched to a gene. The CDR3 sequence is CSVDLHRGLYGYTF. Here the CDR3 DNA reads TGCAGCGTTGACCTGCACAGGGGGCTGTATGGCTACACCTTC.

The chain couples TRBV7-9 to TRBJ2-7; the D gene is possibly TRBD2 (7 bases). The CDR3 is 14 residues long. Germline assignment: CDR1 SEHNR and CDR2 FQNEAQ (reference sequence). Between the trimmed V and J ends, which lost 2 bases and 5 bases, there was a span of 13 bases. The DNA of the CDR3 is TGTGCCAGCAGCTTATCCGGGGGGCGCAACGAGCAGTACTTC. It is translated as CASSLSGGRNEQYF.

CDR3: CASSESRVSSYEQYF. CDR3 DNA sequence: TGTGCCAGCAGTGAGTCTCGGGTCAGCTCCTACGAGCAGTACTTC. This chain links TRBV25-1 with TRBJ2-7; D is uncertain. This CDR3 region has 15 residues. V was shortened by 3 bases and J by 0 bases, with 12 bases between the two germline ends. CDR1 is MGHDK, CDR2 SYGVNS, per germline.